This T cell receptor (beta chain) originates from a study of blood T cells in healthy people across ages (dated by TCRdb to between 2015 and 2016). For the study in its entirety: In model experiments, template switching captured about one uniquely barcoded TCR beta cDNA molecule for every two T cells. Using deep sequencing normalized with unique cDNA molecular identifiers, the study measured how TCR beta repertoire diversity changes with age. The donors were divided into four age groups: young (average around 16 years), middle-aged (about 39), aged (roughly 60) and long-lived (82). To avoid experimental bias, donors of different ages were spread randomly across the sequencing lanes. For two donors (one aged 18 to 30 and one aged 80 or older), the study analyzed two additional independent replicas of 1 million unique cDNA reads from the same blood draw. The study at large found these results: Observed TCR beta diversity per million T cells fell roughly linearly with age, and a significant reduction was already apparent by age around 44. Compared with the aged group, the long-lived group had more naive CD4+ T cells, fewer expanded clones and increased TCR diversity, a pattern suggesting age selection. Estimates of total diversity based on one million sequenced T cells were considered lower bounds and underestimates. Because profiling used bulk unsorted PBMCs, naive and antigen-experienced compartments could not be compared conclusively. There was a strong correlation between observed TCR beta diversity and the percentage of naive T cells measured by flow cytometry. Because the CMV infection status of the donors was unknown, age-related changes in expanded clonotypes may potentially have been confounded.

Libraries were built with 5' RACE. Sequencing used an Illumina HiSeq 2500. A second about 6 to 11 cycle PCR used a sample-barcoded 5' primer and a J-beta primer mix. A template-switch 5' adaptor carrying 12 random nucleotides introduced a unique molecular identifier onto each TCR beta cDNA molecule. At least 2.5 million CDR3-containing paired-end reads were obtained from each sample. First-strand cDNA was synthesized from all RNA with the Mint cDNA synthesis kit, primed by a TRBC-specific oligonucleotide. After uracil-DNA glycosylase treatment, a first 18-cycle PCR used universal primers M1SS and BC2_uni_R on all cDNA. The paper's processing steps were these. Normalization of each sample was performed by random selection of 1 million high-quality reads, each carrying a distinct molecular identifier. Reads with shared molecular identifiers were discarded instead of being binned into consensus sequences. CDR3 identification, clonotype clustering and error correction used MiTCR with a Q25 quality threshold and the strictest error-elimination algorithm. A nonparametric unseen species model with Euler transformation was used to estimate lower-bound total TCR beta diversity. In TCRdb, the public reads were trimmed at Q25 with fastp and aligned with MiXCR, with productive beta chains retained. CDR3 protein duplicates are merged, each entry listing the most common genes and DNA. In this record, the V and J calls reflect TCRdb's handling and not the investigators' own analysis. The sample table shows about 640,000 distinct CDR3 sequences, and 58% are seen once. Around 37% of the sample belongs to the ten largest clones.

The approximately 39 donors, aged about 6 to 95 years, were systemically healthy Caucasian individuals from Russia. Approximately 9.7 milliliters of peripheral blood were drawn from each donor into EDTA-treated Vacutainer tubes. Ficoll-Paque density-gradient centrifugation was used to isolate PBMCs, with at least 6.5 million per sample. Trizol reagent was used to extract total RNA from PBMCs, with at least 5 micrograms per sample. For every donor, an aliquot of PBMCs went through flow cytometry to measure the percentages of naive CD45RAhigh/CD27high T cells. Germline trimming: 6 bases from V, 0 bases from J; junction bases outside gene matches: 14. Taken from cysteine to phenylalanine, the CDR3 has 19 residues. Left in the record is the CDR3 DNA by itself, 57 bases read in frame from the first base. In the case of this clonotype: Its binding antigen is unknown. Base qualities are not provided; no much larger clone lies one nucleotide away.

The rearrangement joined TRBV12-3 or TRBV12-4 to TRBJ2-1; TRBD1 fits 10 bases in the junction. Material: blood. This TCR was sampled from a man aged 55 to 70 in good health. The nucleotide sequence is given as TGTGCCAGCAGCCATACCGACAGGGGGCTGGTGAGCTCCTACAATGAGCAGTTCTTC. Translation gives CASSHTDRGLVSSYNEQFF.